This T cell receptor beta chain was recovered during a study of blood T cell repertoires in COVID-19. CDR3 size: 14 residues. Trimming took off 4 bases at V and 5 bases at J, with 14 bases between the two ends. Germline CDR1 is SNHLY and CDR2 is FYNNEI. Clones were read by immunoSEQ multiplex PCR, and TCRdb kept only the in-frame ones, dropping some. The sample holds 210,000 or so clones, roughly 85% seen once. The sequence came from a woman aged 45-59 years who had been exposed to COVID-19. This chain uses TRBV2 with TRBJ1-2; D remains unclear. Input material: PBMCs or T cells enriched from blood (not recorded which). The CDR3 DNA sequence: TGTGCCAGCAGTGCTAGTGAAGGGAGATATGGCTACACCTTC. Translation gives CASSASEGRYGYTF. Based on the CDR3 plus reference TRBV2 and TRBJ1-2, the full variable domain is EPEVTQTPSHQVTQMGQEVILRCVPISNHLYFYWYRQILGQKVEFLVSFYNNEISEKSEIFDDQFSVERPDGSNFTLKIRSTKLEDSAMYFCASSASEGRYGYTFGSGTRLTVV.